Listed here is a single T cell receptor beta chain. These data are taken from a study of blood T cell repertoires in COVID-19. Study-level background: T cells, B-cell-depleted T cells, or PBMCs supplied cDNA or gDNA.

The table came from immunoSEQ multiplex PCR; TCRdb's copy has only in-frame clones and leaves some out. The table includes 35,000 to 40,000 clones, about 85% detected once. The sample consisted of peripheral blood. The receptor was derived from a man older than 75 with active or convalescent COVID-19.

CDR3 nucleotide sequence: TGTGCCAGCAGCGAAGGGCAGGGGAATGAAAAACTGTTTTTT. Encoded protein: CASSEGQGNEKLFF. The V call is TRBV9, the J call TRBJ1-4; TRBD1 is a possible D gene (6 bases). V was pared by 3 bases and J by 5 bases, with 11 bases between. The CDR3 has 14 residues. In germline, CDR1 is SGDLS, CDR2 YYNGEE.